The next 5 T cell receptor beta chains were all read from a single sample in a study of OX40 agonist ivuxolimab in advanced cancers. TCRdb's table, derived via immunoSEQ multiplex PCR, lists solely in-frame clones and lacks some. The data show around 69,000 clones, 83% seen once. Sequenced material: CD4+ or CD8+ T cells sorted from blood, taken in a trial of the OX40 agonist ivuxolimab. These receptor sequences come from an adult with an advanced solid tumor such as melanoma, head and neck, liver or kidney cancer.

This chain links TRBV5-4 with TRBJ2-5; tentatively, D is TRBD1 (6 bases). Trimming removed 0 bases at V and 5 bases at J, with 11 bases between. CDR1 is SGHNT, CDR2 YYREEE, per germline (reference sequence). The CDR3 consists of 14 residues. DNA for the CDR3: TGTGCCAGCAGCTTGGTGTACCAGGGGGAGACCCAGTACTTC. Residues: CASSLVYQGETQYF.

The chain links TRBV19 to TRBJ2-5; D is possibly TRBD1 or TRBD2 (5 bases each). The CDR3 length is 14 residues. Per the germline V gene, CDR1 is LNHDA and CDR2 is SQIVND (reference sequence). V was trimmed by 10 bases and J by 2 bases, leaving 17 bases between them. In DNA form, the CDR3 reads TGTGCCACCCGGGGTGTGAGGGGACAAGAGACCCAGTACTTC. This encodes CATRGVRGQETQYF.

The rearrangement joins TRBV7-3 to TRBJ1-6, with 9 bases aligning to TRBD1. The ends lost 5 bases at V and 7 bases at J; junction bases unmatched: 6. The CDR3 sequence is 15 residues long. CDR1 SGHTA and CDR2 FQGTGA come from the germline V gene. The CDR3 sequence: CASSAGQGKNSPLHF. CDR3 nucleotides: TGTGCCAGCAGCGCCGGACAGGGGAAGAATTCACCCCTCCACTTT.

The V gene is TRBV7-2, the J gene TRBJ2-7; 10 bases agree with TRBD1. Germline loops: CDR1 SGHTA, CDR2 FQGNSA. The CDR3 length is 14 residues. The ends lost 5 bases at V and 2 bases at J; junction bases unmatched: 3. This chain's CDR3 is CASSLDRGAYEQYF. The DNA of the CDR3 is TGTGCCAGCAGCCTGGACAGGGGGGCCTACGAGCAGTACTTC. The variable domain in full, with the rest retrieved from reference TRBV7-2 and TRBJ2-7, is GAGVSQSPSNKVTEKGKDVELRCDPISGHTALYWYRQSLGQGLEFLIYFQGNSAPDKSGLPSDRFSAERTGGSVSTLTIQRTQQEDSAVYLCASSLDRGAYEQYFGPGTRLTVT.

This chain uses TRBV15 with TRBJ2-3; either TRBD1 or TRBD2 may supply D (6 bases each). Trimming took 5 bases from V and 2 from J, leaving 17 bases between them. Germline CDR1 LNHNV, CDR2 YYDKDF (reference sequence). The CDR3 runs to 16 residues. CDR3 coding DNA: TGTGCCACCAGCTCCGGGGGCAGAGGTTTCACAGATACGCAGTATTTT. Amino acid sequence: CATSSGGRGFTDTQYF.